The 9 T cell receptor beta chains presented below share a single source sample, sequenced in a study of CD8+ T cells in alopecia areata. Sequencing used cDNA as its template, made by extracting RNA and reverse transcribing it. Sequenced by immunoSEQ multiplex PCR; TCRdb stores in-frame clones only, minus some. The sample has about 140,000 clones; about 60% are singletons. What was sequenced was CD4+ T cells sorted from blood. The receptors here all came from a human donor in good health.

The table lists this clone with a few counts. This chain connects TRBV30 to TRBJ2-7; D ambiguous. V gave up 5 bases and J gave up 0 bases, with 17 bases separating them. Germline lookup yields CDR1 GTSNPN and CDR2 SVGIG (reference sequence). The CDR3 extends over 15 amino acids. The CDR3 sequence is CAWGNYDWLSYEQYF. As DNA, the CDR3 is TGTGCCTGGGGTAACTATGACTGGCTCTCCTACGAGCAGTACTTC.

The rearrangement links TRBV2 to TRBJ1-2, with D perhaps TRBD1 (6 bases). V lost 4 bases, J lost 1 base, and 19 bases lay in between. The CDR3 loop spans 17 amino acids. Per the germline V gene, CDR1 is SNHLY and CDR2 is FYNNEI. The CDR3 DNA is TGTGCCAGCAGTGGTTGGGCACGGGACAAACTTAACTATGGCTACACCTTC. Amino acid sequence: CASSGWARDKLNYGYTF.

CDR3 loop: CASSRGLDTQYF. Written as DNA, the CDR3 is TGTGCCAGCAGTCGGGGGTTGGATACGCAGTATTTT. The chain links TRBV6-5 to TRBJ2-3; D may be TRBD2 (6 bases). CDR1 is MNHEY and CDR2 is SVGAGI in the germline V gene. The V end lost 5 bases, the J end lost 6 bases, and 9 bases lay between the germline ends. This CDR3 has 12 amino acids.

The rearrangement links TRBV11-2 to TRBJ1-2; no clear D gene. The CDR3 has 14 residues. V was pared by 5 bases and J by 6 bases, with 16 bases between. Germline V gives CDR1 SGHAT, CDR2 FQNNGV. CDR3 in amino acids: CASSVVETRHGYTF. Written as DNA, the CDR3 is TGTGCCAGCAGCGTGGTCGAGACTAGGCATGGCTACACCTTC.

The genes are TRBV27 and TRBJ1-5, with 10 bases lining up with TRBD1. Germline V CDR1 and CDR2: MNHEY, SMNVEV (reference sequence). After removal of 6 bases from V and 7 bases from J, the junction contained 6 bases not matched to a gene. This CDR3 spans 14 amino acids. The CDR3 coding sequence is TGTGCCAGCAGGCTGACAGGGGGCGGCCAGCCCCAGCATTTT. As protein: CASRLTGGGQPQHF.

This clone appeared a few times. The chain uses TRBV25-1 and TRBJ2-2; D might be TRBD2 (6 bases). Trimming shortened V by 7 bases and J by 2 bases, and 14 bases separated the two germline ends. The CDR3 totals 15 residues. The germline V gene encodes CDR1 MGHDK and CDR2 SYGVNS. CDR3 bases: TGTGCCAGCACTTCCGGGACTCCCAACACCGGGGAGCTGTTTTTT. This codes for CASTSGTPNTGELFF. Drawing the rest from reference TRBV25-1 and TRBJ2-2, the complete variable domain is EADIYQTPRYLVIGTGKKITLECSQTMGHDKMYWYQQDPGMELHLIHYSYGVNSTEKGDLSSESTVSRIRTEHFPLTLESARPSHTSQYLCASTSGTPNTGELFFGEGSRLTVL.

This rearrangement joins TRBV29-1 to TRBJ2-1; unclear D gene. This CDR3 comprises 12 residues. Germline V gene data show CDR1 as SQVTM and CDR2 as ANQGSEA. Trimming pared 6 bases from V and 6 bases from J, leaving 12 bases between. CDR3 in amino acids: CSVVALVNEQFF. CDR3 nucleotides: TGCAGCGTCGTGGCTCTCGTCAATGAGCAGTTCTTC.

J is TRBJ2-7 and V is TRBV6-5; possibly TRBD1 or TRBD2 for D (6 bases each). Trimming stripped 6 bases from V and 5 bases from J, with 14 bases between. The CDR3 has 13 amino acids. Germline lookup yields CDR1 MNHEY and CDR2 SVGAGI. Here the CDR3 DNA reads TGTGCCAGCAGCGCTTGGAGGGGGGACGAGCAGTACTTC. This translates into CASSAWRGDEQYF.

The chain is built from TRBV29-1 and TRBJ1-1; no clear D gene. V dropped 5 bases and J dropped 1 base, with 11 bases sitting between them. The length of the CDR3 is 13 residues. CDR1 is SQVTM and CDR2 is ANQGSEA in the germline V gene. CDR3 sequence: CSVCRSTNTEAFF. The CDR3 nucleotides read TGCAGCGTTTGCCGATCCACGAACACTGAAGCTTTCTTT.